A single sample is the source of the 15 T cell receptor beta chains below, sequenced in a study of preoperative IRX-2 immunotherapy in early breast cancer. TCRdb's table, derived via immunoSEQ multiplex PCR, lists solely in-frame clones and lacks some. The sample lists about 45,000 clones; about 80% were seen once. Treatment in this sample: preoperative locoregional IRX-2 cytokine immunotherapy. Sequences were derived from tumor tissue, sampled after IRX-2 immunotherapy. The source of these receptors is a human donor with breast cancer.

This chain joins TRBV6-8 and TRBJ2-7, with 7 bases fitting TRBD2. CDR3 size: 15 residues. V lost 4 bases, J lost 3 bases, and 9 bases stayed unmatched. In germline, CDR1 is MNHGY, CDR2 SAAAGT. The CDR3 DNA is TGTGCCAGCAGTTTCTCAGCGGGAATATTCTACGAGCAGTACTTC. Residues: CASSFSAGIFYEQYF.

Sample share makes this clone medium-sized. This sequence joins TRBV6-8 and TRBJ1-5; D gene uncertain. The CDR3 is 15 residues long. Trimming left V 6 bases short and J 0 bases short, with 12 bases between. Germline values: CDR1 MNHGY, CDR2 SAAAGT. The CDR3 DNA reads TGTGCCAGCAGCCCCCCGTCGGCTAGCAATCAGCCCCAGCATTTT. It specifies CASSPPSASNQPQHF.

This CDR3 reads CASSPGLAGVKGETQYF. CDR3 nucleotide sequence: TGCGCCAGCAGCCCGGGACTAGCGGGAGTAAAAGGAGAGACCCAGTACTTC. The chain carries TRBV5-1 and TRBJ2-5; 14 bases fit TRBD2. Germline loops: CDR1 SGHRS, CDR2 YFSETQ. The CDR3 has 17 residues. After removal of 4 bases from V and 4 bases from J, the junction contained 9 bases not matched to a gene.

The genes are TRBV10-2 and TRBJ1-5; D is unresolved. This CDR3 has 13 amino acids. Germline V gene sequence: CDR1 WSHSY, CDR2 SAAADI. The V end was cut by 3 bases, the J end by 10 bases, with 13 bases between. CDR3 amino acids: CASSDSPSGPQHF. DNA of the CDR3: TGCGCCAGCAGTGATAGTCCGTCCGGCCCCCAGCATTTT.

V usage is TRBV6-8 and J usage is TRBJ1-5, with D possibly being TRBD1 (6 bases). The germline V and J ends were trimmed by 5 bases and 0 bases, with 11 bases remaining between them. This CDR3 contains 15 residues. CDR1 is MNHGY, CDR2 SAAAGT, per germline. This CDR3 reads CASSDPGHSNQPQHF. CDR3 bases: TGTGCCAGCAGTGACCCGGGACATAGCAATCAGCCCCAGCATTTT.

The chain joins TRBV19 to TRBJ1-2, with D unresolved. This CDR3 has 12 amino acids. Looked up from germline, CDR1 is LNHDA and CDR2 is SQIVND (reference sequence). V lost 3 bases to trimming and J lost 4 bases, with 6 bases between them. The CDR3 is CASSMQAYGYTF. CDR3 nucleotides: TGTGCCAGTAGTATGCAGGCCTATGGCTACACCTTC.

This chain connects TRBV18 to TRBJ2-2, with 7 nucleotides matching TRBD2. CDR1 is KGHSH and CDR2 is LQKENI in the germline V gene. The CDR3 spans 16 residues. Germline trimming cut 3 bases from V and 0 bases from J; bases unmatched to any gene: 4. CDR3 residues: CASSPPGLPNTGELFF. CDR3 sequence (DNA): TGTGCCAGCTCACCCCCGGGACTACCGAACACCGGGGAGCTGTTTTTT.

The rearrangement uses TRBV29-1 and TRBJ1-1; TRBD1 matches 7 bases. CDR3 length: 13 residues. CDR1 and CDR2 (germline): SQVTM, ANQGSEA. J gave up 4 bases and V 5 bases, and 7 bases lay outside the gene matches. In DNA, the CDR3 is TGCAGCGTTCAGGAGGGACAGACCACTGAAGCTTTCTTT. Its translation is CSVQEGQTTEAFF.

This chain joins TRBV10-3 and TRBJ2-7, with a tentative D call TRBD2 (7 bases). V gave up 2 bases and J gave up 6 bases, with 17 bases separating them. CDR1 is ENHRY and CDR2 is SYGVKD in the germline V gene. The CDR3 totals 15 residues. Written as DNA, the CDR3 is TGTGCCATCAGTGAGCTAACAGGGAGGGTTGGCGAGCAGTACTTC. Translated: CAISELTGRVGEQYF.

The chain carries TRBV23-1 and TRBJ2-7; D not certain. TRBV23-1 qualifies as an ORF whose function is uncertain. Trimming stripped 0 bases from V and 7 bases from J, with 19 bases between. The CDR3 runs to 16 residues. The chain's CDR3 is CASSQSMRRPRLEQYF. In DNA, the CDR3 is TGCGCCAGCAGTCAATCGATGCGTCGTCCTCGGTTGGAGCAGTACTTC.

V and J are TRBV18 and TRBJ2-3; no firm D call. The CDR3 totals 12 residues. V lost 2 bases and J lost 6, with 6 bases in between. CDR1 and CDR2 from the germline V gene are KGHSH and LQKENI. This chain's CDR3 is CASSPDGDTQYF. DNA of the CDR3: TGTGCCAGCTCACCAGACGGGGATACGCAGTATTTT.

This chain joins TRBV19 and TRBJ2-7; D is perhaps TRBD2 (5 bases). The CDR3 extends over 13 amino acids. With 5 bases removed from V and 3 bases from J, the gap between germline ends came to 11 bases. Looked up from germline, CDR1 is LNHDA and CDR2 is SQIVND (reference sequence). The CDR3 DNA reads as TGTGCCAGTAGTGCTAGCCTAATCTACGAGCAGTACTTC. Its protein product is CASSASLIYEQYF.

The rearrangement links TRBV29-1 to TRBJ2-5; possible D gene TRBD2, 6 bases. Looked up from germline, CDR1 is SQVTM and CDR2 is ANQGSEA. The CDR3 totals 13 residues. With 1 base removed from V and 6 bases from J, the gap between germline ends came to 12 bases. The DNA for the CDR3 is TGCAGCGTTGAAGCGGCTAGCGTAAAGACCCAGTACTTC. As protein: CSVEAASVKTQYF.

V is TRBV5-1 and J is TRBJ2-1; tentatively, D is TRBD1 or TRBD2 (5 bases each). The CDR3 contains 14 residues. CDR1 and CDR2 from the germline V gene are SGHRS and YFSETQ. V lost 6 bases and J lost 10, with 20 bases in between. This chain's CDR3 is CASNGADSGEEQFF. The CDR3 DNA sequence: TGCGCCAGCAACGGGGCGGATTCTGGCGAAGAGCAGTTCTTC.

The sample holds one count of this clone. The chain combines TRBV6-8 with TRBJ1-2; possible D gene TRBD1, 5 bases. Germline assignment: CDR1 MNHGY and CDR2 SAAAGT. The CDR3 length is 15 residues. Trimming removed 0 bases at V and 3 bases at J, with 11 bases between. CDR3 protein: CASSYSLQGYYGYTF. In nucleotides, the CDR3 is TGTGCCAGCAGTTACTCGTTGCAGGGATACTATGGCTACACCTTC.